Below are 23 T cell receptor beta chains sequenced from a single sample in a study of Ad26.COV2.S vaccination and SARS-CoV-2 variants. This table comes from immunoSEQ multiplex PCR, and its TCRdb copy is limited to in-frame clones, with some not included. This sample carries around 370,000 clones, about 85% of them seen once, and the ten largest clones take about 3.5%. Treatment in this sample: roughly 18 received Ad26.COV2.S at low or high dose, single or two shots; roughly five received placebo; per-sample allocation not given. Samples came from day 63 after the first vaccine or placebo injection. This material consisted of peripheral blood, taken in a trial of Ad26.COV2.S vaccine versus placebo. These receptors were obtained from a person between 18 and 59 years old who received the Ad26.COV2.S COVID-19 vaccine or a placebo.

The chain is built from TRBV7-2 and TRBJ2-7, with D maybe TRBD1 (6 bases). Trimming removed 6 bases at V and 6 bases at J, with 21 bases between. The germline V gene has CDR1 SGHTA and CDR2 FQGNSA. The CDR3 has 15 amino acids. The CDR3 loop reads CASRKQGSALSEQYF. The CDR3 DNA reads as TGTGCCAGCAGGAAACAGGGTTCGGCCCTAAGCGAGCAGTACTTC.

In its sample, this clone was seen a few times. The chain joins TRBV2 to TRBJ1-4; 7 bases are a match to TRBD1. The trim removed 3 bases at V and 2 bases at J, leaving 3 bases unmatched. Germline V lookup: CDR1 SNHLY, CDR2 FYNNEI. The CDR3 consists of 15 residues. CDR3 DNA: TGTGCCAGCAGTGACCGGGACAGTACTAATGAAAAACTGTTTTTT. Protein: CASSDRDSTNEKLFF.

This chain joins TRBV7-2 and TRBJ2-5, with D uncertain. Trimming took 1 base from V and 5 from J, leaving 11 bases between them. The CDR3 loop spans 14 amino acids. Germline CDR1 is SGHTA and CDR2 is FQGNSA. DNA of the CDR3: TGTGCCAGCAGCTTAGTTACTACCCGGGAGACCCAGTACTTC. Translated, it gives CASSLVTTRETQYF. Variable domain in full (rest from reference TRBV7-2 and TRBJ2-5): GAGVSQSPSNKVTEKGKDVELRCDPISGHTALYWYRQSLGQGLEFLIYFQGNSAPDKSGLPSDRFSAERTGGSVSTLTIQRTQQEDSAVYLCASSLVTTRETQYFGPGTRLLVL.

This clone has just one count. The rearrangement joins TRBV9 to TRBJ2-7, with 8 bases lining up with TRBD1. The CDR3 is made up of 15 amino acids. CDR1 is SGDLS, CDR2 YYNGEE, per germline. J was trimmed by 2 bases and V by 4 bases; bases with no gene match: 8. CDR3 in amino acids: CASSFRTGITYEQYF. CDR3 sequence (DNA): TGTGCCAGCAGCTTCCGGACAGGGATTACCTACGAGCAGTACTTC. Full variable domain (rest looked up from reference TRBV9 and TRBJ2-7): DSGVTQTPKHLITATGQRVTLRCSPRSGDLSVYWYQQSLDQGLQFLIQYYNGEERAKGNILERFSAQQFPDLHSELNLSSLELGDSALYFCASSFRTGITYEQYFGPGTRLTVT.

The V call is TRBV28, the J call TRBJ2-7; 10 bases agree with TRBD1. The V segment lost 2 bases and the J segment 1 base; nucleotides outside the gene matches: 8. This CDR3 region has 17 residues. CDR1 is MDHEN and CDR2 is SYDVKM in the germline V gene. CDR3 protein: CASSLPGQGVVSYEQYF. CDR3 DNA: TGTGCCAGCAGTTTACCTGGACAGGGGGTTGTTTCCTACGAGCAGTACTTC.

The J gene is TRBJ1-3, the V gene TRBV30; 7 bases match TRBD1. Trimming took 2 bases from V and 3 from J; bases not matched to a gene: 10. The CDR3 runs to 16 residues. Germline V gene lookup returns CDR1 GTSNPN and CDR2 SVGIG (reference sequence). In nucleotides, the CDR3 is TGTGCCTGGAGTAGACCCCGGACAGGAGGTGGAAACACCATATATTTT. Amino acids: CAWSRPRTGGGNTIYF.

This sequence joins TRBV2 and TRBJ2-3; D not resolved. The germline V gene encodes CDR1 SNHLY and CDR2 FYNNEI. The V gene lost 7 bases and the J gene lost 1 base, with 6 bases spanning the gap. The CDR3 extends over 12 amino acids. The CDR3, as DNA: TGTGCCAGCACCGGTGGCACAGATACGCAGTATTTT. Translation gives CASTGGTDTQYF.

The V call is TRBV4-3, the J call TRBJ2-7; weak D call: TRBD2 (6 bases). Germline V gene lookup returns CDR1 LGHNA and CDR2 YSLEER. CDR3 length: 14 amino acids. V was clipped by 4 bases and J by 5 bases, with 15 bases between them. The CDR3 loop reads CASSRKRGSHEQYF. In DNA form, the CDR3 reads TGCGCCAGCAGCCGAAAACGGGGGTCCCACGAGCAGTACTTC.

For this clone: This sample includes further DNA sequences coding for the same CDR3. The DNA of the CDR3 is TGTGCCAGTAGTATAGGGGGAGACCAGCCCCAGCATTTT. It specifies CASSIGGDQPQHF. The genes are TRBV19 and TRBJ1-5; D is undetermined. Germline CDR1 and CDR2: LNHDA and SQIVND (reference sequence). The CDR3 spans 13 residues. Trimming took 1 base from V and 7 from J, leaving 8 bases between them.

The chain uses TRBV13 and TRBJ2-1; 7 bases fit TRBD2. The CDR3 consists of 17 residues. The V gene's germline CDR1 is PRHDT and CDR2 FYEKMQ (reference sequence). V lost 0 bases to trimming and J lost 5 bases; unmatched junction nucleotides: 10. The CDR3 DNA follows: TGTGCCAGCAGCTTAGGCTTCTCTAGCGGAACGGACAATGAGCAGTTCTTC. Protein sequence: CASSLGFSSGTDNEQFF. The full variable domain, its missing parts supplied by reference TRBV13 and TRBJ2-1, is AAGVIQSPRHLIKEKRETATLKCYPIPRHDTVYWYQQGPGQDPQFLISFYEKMQSDKGSIPDRFSAQQFSDYHSELNMSSLELGDSALYFCASSLGFSSGTDNEQFFGPGTRLTVL.

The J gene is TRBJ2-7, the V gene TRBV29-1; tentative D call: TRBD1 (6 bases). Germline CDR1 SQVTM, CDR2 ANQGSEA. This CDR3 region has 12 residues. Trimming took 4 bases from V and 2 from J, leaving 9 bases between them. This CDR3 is CSVGTEPYEQYF. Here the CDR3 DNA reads TGCAGCGTTGGGACAGAACCCTACGAGCAGTACTTC.

CDR3 region: CASSEGTSGSNEQYF. CDR3 in DNA: TGTGCCAGCAGCGAAGGGACTAGCGGGAGCAACGAGCAGTACTTC. J is TRBJ2-7 and V is TRBV5-4; TRBD2 agrees at 14 bases. Unmatched junction bases numbered 5, after V lost 4 bases and J lost 5 bases. Germline loops: CDR1 SGHNT, CDR2 YYREEE (reference sequence). The CDR3 has 15 amino acids.

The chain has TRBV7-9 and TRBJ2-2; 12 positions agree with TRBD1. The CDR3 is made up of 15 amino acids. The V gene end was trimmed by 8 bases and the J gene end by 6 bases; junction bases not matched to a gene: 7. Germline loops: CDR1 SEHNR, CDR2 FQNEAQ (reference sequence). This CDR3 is CASGGTGGAPGELFF. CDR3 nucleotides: TGTGCCAGCGGGGGGACAGGGGGCGCCCCCGGGGAGCTGTTTTTT.

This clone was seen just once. The DNA for the CDR3 is TGTGCCAGCTCACCTTCCAGAACCTACAATGAGCAGTTCTTC. Its translation: CASSPSRTYNEQFF. V is TRBV18 and J is TRBJ2-1, with D unresolved. Trimming took off 3 bases at V and 2 bases at J, with 8 bases between the two ends. The germline V gene encodes CDR1 KGHSH and CDR2 LQKENI. The CDR3 extends over 14 amino acids.

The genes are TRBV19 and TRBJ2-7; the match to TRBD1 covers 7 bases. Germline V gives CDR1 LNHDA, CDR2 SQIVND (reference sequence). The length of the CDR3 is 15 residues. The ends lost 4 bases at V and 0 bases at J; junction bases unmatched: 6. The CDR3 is CASSRDRDSSYEQYF. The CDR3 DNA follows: TGTGCCAGTAGTAGGGATCGGGACAGCTCCTACGAGCAGTACTTC.

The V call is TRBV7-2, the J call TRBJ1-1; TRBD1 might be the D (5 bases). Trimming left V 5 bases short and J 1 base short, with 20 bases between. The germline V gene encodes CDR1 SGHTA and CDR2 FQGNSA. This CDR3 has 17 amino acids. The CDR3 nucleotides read TGTGCCAGCAGCCCAAGGGGCAGGACGGCCACGAACACTGAAGCTTTCTTT. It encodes CASSPRGRTATNTEAFF.

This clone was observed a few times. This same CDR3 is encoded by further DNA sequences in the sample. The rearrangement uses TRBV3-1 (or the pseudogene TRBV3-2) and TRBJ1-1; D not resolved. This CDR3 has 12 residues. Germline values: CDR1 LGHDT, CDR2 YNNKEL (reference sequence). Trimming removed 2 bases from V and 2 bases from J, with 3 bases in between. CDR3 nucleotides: TGTGCCAGCAGCCAAACCAACACTGAAGCTTTCTTT. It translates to CASSQTNTEAFF.

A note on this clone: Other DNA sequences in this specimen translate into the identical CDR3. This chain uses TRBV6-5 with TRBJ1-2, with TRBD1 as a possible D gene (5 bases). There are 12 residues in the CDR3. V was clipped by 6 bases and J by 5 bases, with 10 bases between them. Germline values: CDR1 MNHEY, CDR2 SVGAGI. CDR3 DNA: TGTGCCAGCAGAACCGGGGGTTATGGCTACACCTTC. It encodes CASRTGGYGYTF.

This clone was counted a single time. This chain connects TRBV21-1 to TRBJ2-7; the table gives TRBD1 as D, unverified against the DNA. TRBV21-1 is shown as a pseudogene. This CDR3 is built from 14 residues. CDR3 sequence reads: CASRGDRAAYEQYF. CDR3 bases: TGTGCCAGCCGGGGCGACAGGGCCGCCTACGAGCAGTACTTC.

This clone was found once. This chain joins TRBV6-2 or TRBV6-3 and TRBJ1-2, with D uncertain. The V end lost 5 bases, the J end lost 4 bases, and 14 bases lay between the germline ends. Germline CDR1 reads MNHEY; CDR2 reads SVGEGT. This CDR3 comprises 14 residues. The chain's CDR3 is CASSQILLAYGYTF. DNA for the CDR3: TGTGCCAGCAGTCAAATCCTCTTGGCCTATGGCTACACCTTC.

This CDR3 is CASSVSPGGATNTGELFF. The DNA for the CDR3 is TGCGCCAGCAGCGTCTCGCCTGGGGGAGCCACGAACACCGGGGAGCTGTTTTTT. V usage is TRBV5-1 and J usage is TRBJ2-2, with D perhaps TRBD1 or TRBD2 (5 bases each). CDR1 is SGHRS and CDR2 is YFSETQ in the germline V gene. Trimming removed 4 bases at V and 0 bases at J, with 19 bases between. The CDR3 sequence is 18 residues long. Full variable domain (rest looked up from reference TRBV5-1 and TRBJ2-2): KAGVTQTPRYLIKTRGQQVTLSCSPISGHRSVSWYQQTPGQGLQFLFEYFSETQRNKGNFPGRFSGRQFSNSRSEMNVSTLELGDSALYLCASSVSPGGATNTGELFFGEGSRLTVL.

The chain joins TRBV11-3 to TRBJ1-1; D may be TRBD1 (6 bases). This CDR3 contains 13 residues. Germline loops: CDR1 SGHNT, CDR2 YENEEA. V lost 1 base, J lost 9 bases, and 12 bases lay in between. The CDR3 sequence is CASSLGGGGKAFF. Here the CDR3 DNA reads TGTGCCAGCAGCTTAGGAGGAGGGGGGAAAGCTTTCTTT.

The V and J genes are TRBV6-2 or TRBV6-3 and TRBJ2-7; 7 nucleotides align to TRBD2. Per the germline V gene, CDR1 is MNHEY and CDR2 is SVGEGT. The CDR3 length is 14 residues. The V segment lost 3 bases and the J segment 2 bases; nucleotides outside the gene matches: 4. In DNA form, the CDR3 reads TGTGCCAGCAGTTATGGGGACTACCCCTACGAGCAGTACTTC. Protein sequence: CASSYGDYPYEQYF.